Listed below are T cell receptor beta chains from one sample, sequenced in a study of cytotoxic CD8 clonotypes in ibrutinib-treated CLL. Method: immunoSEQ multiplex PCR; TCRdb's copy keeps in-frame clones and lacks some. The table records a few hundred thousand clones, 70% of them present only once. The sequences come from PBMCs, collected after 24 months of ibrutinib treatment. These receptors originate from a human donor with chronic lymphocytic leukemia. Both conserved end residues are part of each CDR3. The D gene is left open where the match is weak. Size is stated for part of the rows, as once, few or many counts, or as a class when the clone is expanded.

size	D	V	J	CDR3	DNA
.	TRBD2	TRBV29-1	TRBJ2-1	CSVRTRAYNEQFF	TGCAGCGTTAGGACTAGAGCCTACAATGAGCAGTTCTTC
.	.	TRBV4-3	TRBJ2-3	CASSHQRPGSRYTDTQYF	TGCGCCAGCAGCCATCAAAGGCCGGGGTCCCGATACACAGATACGCAGTATTTT
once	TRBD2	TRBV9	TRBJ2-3	CASSVVGTSGRDTQYF	TGTGCCAGCAGCGTAGTAGGGACTAGCGGGAGGGATACGCAGTATTTT
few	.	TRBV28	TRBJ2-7	CASSVGALEQYF	TGTGCCAGCAGTGTCGGAGCCCTCGAGCAGTACTTC
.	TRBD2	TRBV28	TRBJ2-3	CASRSGFGGRKADTQYF	TGTGCCAGCAGGTCGGGTTTCGGCGGGAGAAAGGCAGATACGCAGTATTTT
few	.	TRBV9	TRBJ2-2	CASSFSAGELFF	TGTGCCAGCAGCTTCAGTGCCGGGGAGCTGTTTTTT
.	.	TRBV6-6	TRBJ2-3	CASEGGTDTQYF	TGTGCCAGCGAGGGAGGCACAGATACGCAGTATTTT
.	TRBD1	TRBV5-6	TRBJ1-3	CASSPRGDSSGNTIYF	TGTGCCAGCAGCCCTAGGGGGGACAGCTCTGGAAACACCATATATTTT
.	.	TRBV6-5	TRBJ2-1	CASSYVGGQYNEQFF	TGTGCCAGCAGTTACGTGGGAGGCCAGTACAATGAGCAGTTCTTC
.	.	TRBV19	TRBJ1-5	CASSIGINQPQHF	TGTGCCAGTAGTATAGGGATTAATCAGCCCCAGCATTTT
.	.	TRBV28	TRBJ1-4	CASGPESEKLFF	TGTGCCAGCGGACCGGAATCTGAAAAACTGTTTTTT
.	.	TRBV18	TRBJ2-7	CASSPRPDGAYEQYF	TGTGCCAGCTCACCAAGGCCGGACGGAGCCTACGAGCAGTACTTC
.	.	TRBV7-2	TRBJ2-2	CASSLQQEITGELFF	TGTGCCAGCAGCTTACAGCAGGAAATCACCGGGGAGCTGTTTTTT
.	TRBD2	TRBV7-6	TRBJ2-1	CASSLRPSGDARGNEQFF	TGTGCCAGCAGCCTTCGGCCTAGCGGGGATGCTCGGGGCAATGAGCAGTTCTTC
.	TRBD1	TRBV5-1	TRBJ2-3	CASSRQGQTDTQYF	TGCGCCAGCAGCAGACAGGGGCAAACAGATACGCAGTATTTT
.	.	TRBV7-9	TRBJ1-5	CASSLGRQPQHF	TGTGCCAGCAGCTTAGGGCGGCAGCCCCAGCATTTT
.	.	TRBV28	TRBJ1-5	CASSLVGDQPQHF	TGTGCCAGCAGTTTGGTAGGGGATCAGCCCCAGCATTTT
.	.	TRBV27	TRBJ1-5	CASSPSEGWREPQHF	TGTGCCAGCAGTCCGAGCGAGGGGTGGAGGGAGCCCCAGCATTTT
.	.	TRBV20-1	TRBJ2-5	CSARRETQYF	TGCAGTGCTAGGCGGGAGACCCAGTACTTC
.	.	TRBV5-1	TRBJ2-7	CASSLGGYEQYF	TGCGCCAGCAGCTTGGGTGGCTACGAGCAGTACTTC
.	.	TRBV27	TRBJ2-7	CASSFGQGSGEQYF	TGTGCCAGCAGTTTTGGGCAGGGAAGCGGCGAGCAGTACTTC
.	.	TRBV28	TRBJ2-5	CASSSNGETQYF	TGTGCCAGCAGTTCGAATGGGGAGACCCAGTACTTC
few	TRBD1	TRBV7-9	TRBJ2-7	CASTWTGAYEQYF	TGTGCCAGCACCTGGACAGGAGCCTACGAGCAGTACTTC
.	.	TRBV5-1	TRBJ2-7	CASSLERTYEQYF	TGCGCCAGCAGCTTGGAACGGACCTACGAGCAGTACTTC
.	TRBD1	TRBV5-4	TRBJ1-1	CASSFQGADEAFF	TGTGCCAGCAGCTTTCAGGGGGCAGATGAAGCTTTCTTT
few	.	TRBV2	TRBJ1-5	CASSGTWDQPQHF	TGTGCCAGCAGTGGGACATGGGATCAGCCCCAGCATTTT
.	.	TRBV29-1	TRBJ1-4	CSVDKDPSWPNEKLFF	TGCAGCGTTGACAAAGACCCCAGTTGGCCTAATGAAAAACTGTTTTTT
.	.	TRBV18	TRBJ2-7	CASSPPSLYEQYF	TGTGCCAGCTCACCTCCCTCATTATACGAGCAGTACTTC
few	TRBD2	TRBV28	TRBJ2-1	CASSSSGSSYNEQFF	TGTGCCAGCAGTAGTAGCGGGAGCTCCTACAATGAGCAGTTCTTC
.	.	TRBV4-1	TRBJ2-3	CASSQEADTQYF	TGCGCCAGCAGCCAAGAAGCAGATACGCAGTATTTT
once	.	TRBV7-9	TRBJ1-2	CASSFNYGYTF	TGTGCCAGCAGCTTTAACTATGGCTACACCTTC
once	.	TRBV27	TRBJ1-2	CASSRNTGWDGYTF	TGTGCCAGCAGCCGAAACACAGGGTGGGATGGCTACACCTTC
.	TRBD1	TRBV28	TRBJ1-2	CASGRDRGSLSFGYTF	TGTGCCAGCGGCCGGGACAGGGGCTCTCTCAGCTTTGGCTACACCTTC
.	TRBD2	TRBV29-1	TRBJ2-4	CSVVGEGAKNIQYF	TGCAGCGTCGTCGGGGAGGGAGCCAAAAACATTCAGTACTTC
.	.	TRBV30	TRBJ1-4	CAWSVEQGVEKLFF	TGTGCCTGGAGTGTCGAACAGGGTGTTGAAAAACTGTTTTTT
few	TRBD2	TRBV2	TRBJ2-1	CASSEDQREWDEQFF	TGTGCCAGCAGTGAAGACCAGCGGGAGTGGGATGAGCAGTTCTTC
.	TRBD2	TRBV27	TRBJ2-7	CASSFGWTSEQYF	TGTGCCAGCAGTTTCGGATGGACTAGCGAGCAGTACTTC
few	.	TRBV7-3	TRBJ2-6	CASSRGQSGANVLTF	TGTGCCAGCTCCCGGGGGCAAAGTGGGGCCAACGTCCTGACTTTC
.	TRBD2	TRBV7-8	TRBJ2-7	CASSVLTSGRWTAYEQYF	TGTGCCAGCAGCGTGCTGACTAGCGGGAGGTGGACCGCCTACGAGCAGTACTTC
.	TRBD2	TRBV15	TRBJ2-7	CATKKREGLRYEQYF	TGTGCCACCAAGAAGCGGGAGGGCCTTCGATACGAGCAGTACTTC
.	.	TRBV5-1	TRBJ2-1	CASSLVSSAYNEQFF	TGCGCCAGCAGCTTGGTGTCTAGCGCGTACAATGAGCAGTTCTTC
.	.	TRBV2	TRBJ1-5	CASRPGTLAPQHF	TGTGCCAGCAGACCCGGGACTCTGGCTCCCCAGCATTTT
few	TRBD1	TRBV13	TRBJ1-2	CASSFAGGHGYTF	TGTGCCAGCAGCTTCGCAGGGGGTCATGGCTACACCTTC
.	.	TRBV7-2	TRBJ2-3	CASSLARATDTQYF	TGTGCCAGCAGCTTAGCCCGGGCGACAGATACGCAGTATTTT
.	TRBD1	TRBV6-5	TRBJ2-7	CASSTTGTGLYEQYF	TGTGCCAGCAGCACCACCGGGACAGGGCTTTACGAGCAGTACTTC
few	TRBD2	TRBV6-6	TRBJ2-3	CASSRAGLTDTQYF	TGTGCCAGCAGTCGAGCGGGATTGACAGATACGCAGTATTTT
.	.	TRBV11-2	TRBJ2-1	CASSSSLENEQFF	TGTGCCAGCAGCTCAAGCTTAGAGAATGAGCAGTTCTTC
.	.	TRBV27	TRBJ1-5	CASSPRQLNQPQHF	TGTGCCAGCAGTCCCCGACAGTTAAATCAGCCCCAGCATTTT
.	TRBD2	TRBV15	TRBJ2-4	CATSRGGTRVLIQYF	TGTGCCACCAGCAGAGGAGGGACTAGGGTCCTCATTCAGTACTTC
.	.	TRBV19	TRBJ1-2	CASRSDRSYGYTF	TGTGCCAGTAGATCAGACAGGAGCTATGGCTACACCTTC
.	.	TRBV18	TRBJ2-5	CASSAGEETQYF	TGTGCCAGCTCAGCAGGAGAAGAGACCCAGTACTTC
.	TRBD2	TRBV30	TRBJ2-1	CAWSVFAGDGRNEQFF	TGTGCCTGGAGTGTGTTTGCGGGAGATGGGCGCAATGAGCAGTTCTTC
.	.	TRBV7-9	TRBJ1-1	CASSYDRDTEAFF	TGTGCCAGCAGCTACGACCGGGACACTGAAGCTTTCTTT